This T cell receptor beta chain was documented in a study of blood T cells in healthy people across ages (dated by TCRdb to the mid-2010s). Background on the whole study: In model experiments, template switching captured roughly one uniquely barcoded TCR beta cDNA molecule for every two T cells. Age-related changes in TCR beta repertoire diversity were measured in the study by deep sequencing normalized with unique cDNA molecular identifiers. Donors were grouped into four age groups: young (average approximately 15 years), middle-aged (over 35), aged (about 60) and long-lived (around 80). To avoid experimental bias, donors of different ages were spread randomly across the sequencing lanes. Using the same blood draw, the study looked at two additional independent replicas of 1 million unique cDNA reads for two donors, one aged 18 to 29 and the other aged 80 or older.

Libraries were built with 5' RACE. The sequencer listed for this sample is Illumina HiSeq 2500. A second PCR of roughly 7 to 11 cycles was performed with a sample-barcoded 5' primer and a J-beta primer mix. Each TCR beta cDNA molecule received a unique molecular identifier from a template-switch 5' adaptor carrying 12 random nucleotides. Each sample yielded at least 2.5 million CDR3-containing paired-end reads. The Mint cDNA synthesis kit, primed by a TRBC-specific oligonucleotide, was used to synthesize first-strand cDNA from all RNA. All cDNA was treated with uracil-DNA glycosylase and then went through a first 18-cycle PCR with the universal primers M1SS and BC2_uni_R. Turning to the authors' computational methods: Normalization of each sample was performed by random selection of 1 million high-quality reads, each carrying a distinct molecular identifier. Reads sharing molecular identifiers were discarded rather than binned into consensus sequences. MiTCR, run with a Q25 quality threshold and the strictest error-elimination algorithm, handled CDR3 identification, clonotype clustering and error correction. A nonparametric unseen species model with Euler transformation was used to estimate lower-bound total TCR beta diversity. TCRdb applied fastp at Q25 and MiXCR to the public reads, then kept only in-frame beta chains. Every distinct CDR3 protein forms one entry, paired with its most common genes and DNA. TCRdb's processing, not the authors' own work, is the source of the V and J calls. This sample has 850,000 to 1,100,000 distinct CDR3 sequences in its table, and approximately 38% of those were observed once. The ten largest clones represent around 12% of the sample.

Including the terminal cysteine and phenylalanine, the CDR3 comprises 11 residues. Just CDR3 DNA is preserved here, 33 bases in frame from base 1. V loses 3 bases of germline sequence and J loses 7 bases, and the interval between the two ends is 8 bases. CDR1 and CDR2, per the germline V gene, are SGHRS and YFSETQ. Donors were 30 to 45 systemically healthy Caucasian individuals from Russia aged roughly 6 to 90 years. Ten milliliters of peripheral blood were drawn from each donor into EDTA-treated Vacutainer tubes. Ficoll-Paque density-gradient centrifugation was used to isolate PBMCs, with at least 6.5 million per sample. Total RNA was extracted from PBMCs with Trizol reagent, with at least 5.5 micrograms obtained per sample. The percentages of naive CD45RAhigh/CD27high T cells were determined by flow cytometry on a PBMC aliquot from every donor. Worth noting for this clonotype: Which antigen it targets is not known. It may be a read error: a sequence one base away is much more abundant.

Study-wide conclusions, independent of this receptor: The percentage of naive T cells measured by flow cytometry correlated strongly with observed TCR beta diversity. Since profiling was done on bulk unsorted PBMCs, naive and antigen-experienced compartments could not be conclusively compared. The CMV infection status of donors was not known, potentially confounding age-related changes in expanded clonotypes. Estimates of total diversity based on one million sequenced T cells were considered lower bounds and underestimates. As age increased, observed TCR beta diversity per million T cells dropped in a roughly linear way, and a significant reduction was already evident by age about 40. Compared with the aged group, the long-lived group had more naive CD4+ T cells, fewer expanded clones and increased TCR diversity, suggesting age selection.

The sample taken for sequencing was blood. The clonotype comes from a man aged 18 to 29 in good health. The sequence is built from TRBV5-1 and TRBJ2-7; the D gene identity is not certain. The CDR3 reads CASSSMDEQYF. Read as DNA, the sequence is TGCGCCAGCAGCTCTATGGATGAGCAGTACTTC.